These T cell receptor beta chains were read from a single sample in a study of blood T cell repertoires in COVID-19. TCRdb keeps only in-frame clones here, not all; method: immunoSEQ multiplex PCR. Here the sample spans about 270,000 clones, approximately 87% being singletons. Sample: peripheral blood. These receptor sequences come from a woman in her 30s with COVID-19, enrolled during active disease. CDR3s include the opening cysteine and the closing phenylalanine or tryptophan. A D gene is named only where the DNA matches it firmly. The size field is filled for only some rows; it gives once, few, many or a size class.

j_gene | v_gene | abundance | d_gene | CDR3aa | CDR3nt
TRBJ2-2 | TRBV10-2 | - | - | CASGRFTGELFF | TGCGCCAGCGGCCGATTCACCGGGGAGCTGTTTTTT
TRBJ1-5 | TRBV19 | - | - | CASSAQGFGQPQHF | TGTGCCAGTAGTGCCCAGGGGTTCGGGCAGCCCCAGCATTTT
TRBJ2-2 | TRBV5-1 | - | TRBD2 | CASSYQRGGTGELFF | TGCGCCAGCAGCTACCAGCGGGGGGGCACCGGGGAGCTGTTTTTT
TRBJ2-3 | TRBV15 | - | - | CATSLYFGTDTQYF | TGTGCCACCAGCCTTTATTTCGGTACAGATACGCAGTATTTT
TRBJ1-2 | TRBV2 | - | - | CASISPGDYGYTF | TGTGCCAGCATCTCACCGGGTGACTATGGCTACACCTTC
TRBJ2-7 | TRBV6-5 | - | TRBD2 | CASCKSGGIPYEQYF | TGTGCCAGCTGCAAATCGGGGGGGATCCCCTACGAGCAGTACTTC
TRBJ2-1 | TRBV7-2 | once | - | CASSALWAPADEQFF | TGTGCCAGCAGCGCCCTGTGGGCCCCGGCCGACGAGCAGTTCTTC
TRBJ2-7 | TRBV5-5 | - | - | CASSDGQIPNEQYF | TGTGCCAGCAGCGACGGACAGATTCCTAACGAGCAGTACTTC
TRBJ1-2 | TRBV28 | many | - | CASTLGWQAVGYTF | TGTGCCAGCACCCTTGGGTGGCAGGCTGTAGGCTACACCTTC
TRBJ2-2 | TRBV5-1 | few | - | CASSLADTDTGELFF | TGCGCCAGCAGCTTGGCCGACACCGACACCGGGGAGCTGTTTTTT
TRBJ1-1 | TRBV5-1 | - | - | CASSLVPGTEAFF | TGCGCCAGCAGCTTGGTTCCCGGGACTGAAGCTTTCTTT
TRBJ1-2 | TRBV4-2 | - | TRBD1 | CASSQQGAEDGYTF | TGTGCCAGCAGCCAACAGGGGGCAGAAGATGGCTACACCTTC
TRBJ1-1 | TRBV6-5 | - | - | CASTSYGGGTEAFF | TGTGCCAGCACATCGTACGGGGGGGGCACTGAAGCTTTCTTT
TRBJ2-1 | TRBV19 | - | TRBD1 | CASSGQDFNEQFF | TGTGCCAGTTCGGGACAGGATTTTAATGAGCAGTTCTTC
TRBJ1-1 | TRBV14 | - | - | CASSQEGQLMNTEAFF | TGTGCCAGCAGCCAAGAGGGACAACTAATGAACACTGAAGCTTTCTTT
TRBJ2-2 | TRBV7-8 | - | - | CASSLTANTGELFF | TGTGCCAGCAGCTTGACAGCGAACACCGGGGAGCTGTTTTTT
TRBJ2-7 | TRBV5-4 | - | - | CASSWAHSYEQYF | TGTGCCAGCAGCTGGGCCCACTCCTACGAGCAGTACTTC
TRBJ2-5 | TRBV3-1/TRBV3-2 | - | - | CASSQDYRDWGETQYF | TGTGCCAGCAGCCAAGATTACCGGGACTGGGGAGAGACCCAGTACTTC
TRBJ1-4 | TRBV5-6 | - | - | CASSFRGFNEKLFF | TGTGCCAGCAGCTTCCGGGGGTTTAATGAAAAACTGTTTTTT
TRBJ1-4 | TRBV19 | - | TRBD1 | CASSSGTGIFGEKLFF | TGTGCCAGTAGTTCCGGGACAGGGATATTTGGTGAAAAACTGTTTTTT
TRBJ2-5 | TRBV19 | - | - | CASSSSGYQETQYF | TGTGCCAGTAGTTCGAGCGGGTACCAAGAGACCCAGTACTTC
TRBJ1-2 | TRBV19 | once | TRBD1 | CATEEGAGYGYTF | TGTGCCACTGAGGAGGGGGCGGGCTATGGCTACACCTTC
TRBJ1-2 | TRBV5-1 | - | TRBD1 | CASSEDRVWDGYTF | TGCGCCAGCAGCGAGGACAGGGTATGGGATGGCTACACCTTC
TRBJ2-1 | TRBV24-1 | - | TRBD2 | CATRRLAGVNEQFF | TGTGCCACCCGTCGACTAGCGGGGGTTAATGAGCAGTTCTTC
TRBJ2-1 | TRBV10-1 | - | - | CASSESVGNEQFF | TGCGCCAGCAGTGAGTCGGTCGGGAATGAGCAGTTCTTC